A single sample gave rise to the 29 T cell receptor beta chains below, sequenced in a study of sequential checkpoint blockade in melanoma. Sequencing used immunoSEQ multiplex PCR; TCRdb keeps in-frame clones, though not all of them. The sample has fewer than 40,000 clones, 86% seen once; the top ten hold roughly 22%. Treatment indicated: randomized to nivolumab then ipilimumab (arm A) or the reverse (arm B). This sample comprised CD8+ T cells sorted from blood (inferred from file names), obtained from a patient given nivolumab and ipilimumab in sequence. The receptor set was obtained from a human donor with melanoma.

The CDR3 loop is CATSREEGRYNEQFF. The CDR3 region has the DNA TGTGCCACCAGCAGAGAAGAGGGCAGATACAATGAGCAGTTCTTC. The chain recombines TRBV15 with TRBJ2-1, with D tentatively TRBD2 (5 bases). CDR1 LNHNV and CDR2 YYDKDF come from the germline V gene (reference sequence). Trimming cost V 0 bases and J 4 bases, with 10 bases left between them. The CDR3 runs to 15 residues.

This clone was observed once. The V and J genes are TRBV7-9 and TRBJ1-5, with D possibly TRBD1 on 5 matching bases. Germline CDR1 SEHNR, CDR2 FQNEAQ (reference sequence). The CDR3 loop spans 13 amino acids. The ends were cut back, 2 bases at V and 6 bases at J, with 8 bases in the middle. In DNA, the CDR3 is TGTGCCAGCAGCTTAATGGACACTCAGCCCCAGCATTTT. Translating it yields CASSLMDTQPQHF.

V usage is TRBV28 and J usage is TRBJ1-4, with 10 bases matching TRBD1. Germline values: CDR1 MDHEN, CDR2 SYDVKM. CDR3 length: 15 residues. V lost 4 bases to trimming and J lost 8 bases; unmatched junction nucleotides: 7. This CDR3 is CASSWGTGVGEKLFF. The DNA of the CDR3 is TGTGCCAGCAGTTGGGGGACAGGGGTTGGCGAAAAACTGTTTTTT.

The chain carries TRBV15 and TRBJ2-3; TRBD2 might be the D (6 bases). Germline V gene data show CDR1 as LNHNV and CDR2 as YYDKDF (reference sequence). Deletions cut 5 bases from V and 4 bases from J, with 19 bases between. The CDR3 spans 16 residues. CDR3 sequence: CATSSLAGIPPDTQYF. CDR3 nucleotide sequence: TGTGCCACCAGCTCACTCGCGGGGATTCCCCCAGATACGCAGTATTTT. Looking up the rest from reference TRBV15 and TRBJ2-3 gives the full variable domain: DAMVIQNPRYQVTQFGKPVTLSCSQTLNHNVMYWYQQKSSQAPKLLFHYYDKDFNNEADTPDNFQSRRPNTSFCFLDIRSPGLGDTAMYLCATSSLAGIPPDTQYFGPGTRLTVL.

This clone ranks as medium-sized. The chain combines TRBV29-1 with TRBJ2-7; TRBD1 is a possible D gene (6 bases). Trimming stripped 6 bases from V and 4 bases from J, with 13 bases between. Germline CDR1 is SQVTM and CDR2 is ANQGSEA. The CDR3 covers 12 residues. CDR3 nucleotide sequence: TGCAGCGTGACCACAGGGTTTTACGAGCAGTACTTC. This gives the protein CSVTTGFYEQYF.

The chain joins TRBV10-3 to TRBJ2-5; 7 nucleotides agree with TRBD1. In germline, CDR1 is ENHRY, CDR2 SYGVKD. The CDR3 is made up of 12 amino acids. The junction had 4 bases not matched to a gene; V was cut back by 10 bases and J by 2 bases. DNA for the CDR3: TGTGCCACGTTGGGACAGCAAGAGACCCAGTACTTC. Translation: CATLGQQETQYF.

The table lists this clone with a count of one. The chain has TRBV4-3 and TRBJ2-7, with 8 nucleotides matching TRBD2. CDR1 is LGHNA and CDR2 is YSLEER in the germline V gene. CDR3 length: 15 amino acids. Trimming cost V 1 base and J 3 bases; bases outside gene matches: 5. DNA for the CDR3: TGCGCCAGCAGCCAAGGAAGCGGGAGAGGCTACGAGCAGTACTTC. It specifies CASSQGSGRGYEQYF.

The V call is TRBV7-9, the J call TRBJ2-2; the D is unclear. Trimming left V 0 bases short and J 1 base short, with 9 bases between. Germline values: CDR1 SEHNR, CDR2 FQNEAQ (reference sequence). The CDR3 is made up of 16 amino acids. The CDR3 is CASSLAGRGNTGELFF. In nucleotides, the CDR3 is TGTGCCAGCAGCTTAGCGGGTCGAGGGAACACCGGGGAGCTGTTTTTT.

CDR3 DNA sequence: TGTGCCAGCAGTGTTCATGGAGGGAACACTGAAGCTTTCTTT. Protein sequence: CASSVHGGNTEAFF. The chain is built from TRBV27 and TRBJ1-1, with D uncertain. Germline-derived CDR1 and CDR2 are MNHEY and SMNVEV (reference sequence). V dropped 5 bases and J dropped 1 base, with 11 bases sitting between them. The CDR3 length is 14 residues.

V gene TRBV11-2 combines with J gene TRBJ2-7, with 7 bases identical to TRBD1. The CDR3 is made up of 18 amino acids. Trimming cost V 3 bases and J 2 bases; bases outside gene matches: 16. CDR1 is SGHAT, CDR2 FQNNGV, per germline. CDR3 DNA: TGTGCCAGCAGCTTTGAGGTCGGGACAGCCGATATTACCTACGAGCAGTACTTC. Protein: CASSFEVGTADITYEQYF. Full variable domain (missing parts from reference TRBV11-2 and TRBJ2-7): EAGVAQSPRYKIIEKRQSVAFWCNPISGHATLYWYQQILGQGPKLLIQFQNNGVVDDSQLPKDRFSAERLKGVDSTLKIQPAKLEDSAVYLCASSFEVGTADITYEQYFGPGTRLTVT.

This rearrangement joins TRBV28 to TRBJ2-7; 7 bases are a match to TRBD1. Unmatched junction bases numbered 7, after V lost 3 bases and J lost 2 bases. The CDR3 is 15 residues long. Germline CDR1 is MDHEN and CDR2 is SYDVKM. The chain's CDR3 is CASSFRQGVTYEQYF. The DNA for the CDR3 is TGTGCCAGCAGTTTTAGACAGGGTGTCACCTACGAGCAGTACTTC.

This chain uses TRBV13 with TRBJ2-1; 9 bases agree with TRBD1. This CDR3 has 13 residues. With 6 bases clipped from V and 7 bases from J, the junction kept 4 bases outside the gene matches. Germline lookup yields CDR1 PRHDT and CDR2 FYEKMQ (reference sequence). The CDR3 DNA reads as TGTGCCAGCAGTTACGACAGGGGGAATGAGCAGTTCTTC. Its protein product is CASSYDRGNEQFF.

V gene TRBV6-6 combines with J gene TRBJ2-2; D is possibly TRBD1 (6 bases). CDR3 length: 16 residues. In germline, CDR1 is MNHNY, CDR2 SVGAGI (reference sequence). The V gene lost 0 bases and the J gene lost 5 bases, with 13 bases spanning the gap. The CDR3 reads CASSYSGGRKTGELFF. CDR3 bases: TGTGCCAGCAGTTACTCAGGGGGAAGGAAAACCGGGGAGCTGTTTTTT.

This clone was picked up one time. The chain recombines TRBV9 with TRBJ1-6; TRBD1 agrees at 10 bases. V lost 0 bases, J lost 10 bases, and 4 bases stayed unmatched. The germline gives CDR1 SGDLS, CDR2 YYNGEE. CDR3 length equals 15 residues. CDR3 DNA: TGTGCCAGCAGCGTAGAAGGGACAGGGGTATCACCCCTCCACTTT. This sequence encodes CASSVEGTGVSPLHF. Combining the CDR3 with reference TRBV9 and TRBJ1-6 gives the whole variable domain DSGVTQTPKHLITATGQRVTLRCSPRSGDLSVYWYQQSLDQGLQFLIQYYNGEERAKGNILERFSAQQFPDLHSELNLSSLELGDSALYFCASSVEGTGVSPLHFGNGTRLTVT.

This chain links TRBV5-1 with TRBJ2-7; 9 bases agree with TRBD2. The CDR3 extends over 14 amino acids. J lost 4 bases, V lost 0 bases, and 2 bases had no gene match. Germline CDR1 and CDR2: SGHRS and YFSETQ. Here the CDR3 reads CASSLASGVYEQYF. CDR3 DNA: TGCGCCAGCAGCTTGGCTAGCGGGGTGTACGAGCAGTACTTC.

The chain carries TRBV28 and TRBJ1-2; a weak D match, TRBD1 (5 bases). CDR1 MDHEN and CDR2 SYDVKM come from the germline V gene. There are 15 residues in the CDR3. The V end was cut by 5 bases, the J end by 0 bases, with 13 bases between. Here the CDR3 reads CASSPTGLSNYGYTF. The CDR3 coding sequence is TGTGCCAGCAGTCCCACGGGACTTTCTAACTATGGCTACACCTTC.

The chain has TRBV5-4 and TRBJ2-7, with D possibly being TRBD2 (5 bases). This CDR3 has 13 residues. The germline gives CDR1 SGHNT, CDR2 YYREEE (reference sequence). The ends were cut back, 0 bases at V and 5 bases at J, with 9 bases in the middle. In DNA, the CDR3 is TGTGCCAGCAGCTTGGGTCCGGAGGACGAGCAGTACTTC. It encodes CASSLGPEDEQYF. The full variable domain, with the rest looked up from reference TRBV5-4 and TRBJ2-7, is ETGVTQSPTHLIKTRGQQVTLRCSSQSGHNTVSWYQQALGQGPQFIFQYYREEENGRGNFPPRFSGLQFPNYSSELNVNALELDDSALYLCASSLGPEDEQYFGPGTRLTVT.

The chain couples TRBV9 to TRBJ1-2; 10 bases align to TRBD1. Losses at the gene ends were 4 bases for V and 2 bases for J; bases not matched to a gene: 8. Germline loops: CDR1 SGDLS, CDR2 YYNGEE. The CDR3 is made up of 16 amino acids. CDR3 sequence (DNA): TGTGCCAGCAGCCCCGGGCCGGACAGGGGGAACTATGGCTACACCTTC. It translates to CASSPGPDRGNYGYTF.

The gene calls are TRBV5-1 and TRBJ2-3; 10 bases match TRBD2. Germline loops: CDR1 SGHRS, CDR2 YFSETQ. After removal of 5 bases from V and 0 bases from J, the junction contained 9 bases not matched to a gene. This CDR3 region has 17 residues. The chain's CDR3 is CASSRSSGGDSTDTQYF. The CDR3 nucleotides read TGCGCCAGCAGTCGGTCTAGCGGGGGAGATAGCACAGATACGCAGTATTTT.

This sequence joins TRBV27 and TRBJ1-1, with D perhaps TRBD1 (5 bases). CDR3 length: 14 residues. Trimming removed 1 base at V and 5 bases at J, with 11 bases between. The germline CDR1 and CDR2 sequences are MNHEY and SMNVEV (reference sequence). For the CDR3, the DNA is TGTGCCAGCAGTTTATTGGGGGGAAGGACTGAAGCTTTCTTT. Translating it yields CASSLLGGRTEAFF.

The chain recombines TRBV7-9 with TRBJ1-4; TRBD1 is a possible D gene (5 bases). V lost 8 bases, J lost 4 bases, and 17 bases lay in between. This CDR3 is built from 15 residues. Looked up from germline, CDR1 is SEHNR and CDR2 is FQNEAQ (reference sequence). The CDR3 bases are TGTGCCAGCCGGGGGAATAACCTAAATAATGAAAAACTGTTTTTT. Residues: CASRGNNLNNEKLFF.

The CDR3 coding sequence is TGCGCCAGCAGCTTGACAGGGGGCACGTACGAGCAGTACTTC. Protein sequence: CASSLTGGTYEQYF. The J gene is TRBJ2-7, the V gene TRBV10-2, with 10 bases lining up with TRBD1. With V trimmed by 6 bases and J by 4 bases, 6 bases remained unmatched. CDR1 and CDR2 from the germline V gene are WSHSY and SAAADI. The CDR3 length is 14 residues.

The V and J genes are TRBV28 and TRBJ1-6, with D possibly matching TRBD1 (5 bases). The V end was cut by 1 base, the J end by 9 bases, with 22 bases between. Germline CDR1 is MDHEN and CDR2 is SYDVKM. This CDR3 is 18 amino acids long. The CDR3 region is CASSLYPSLGARGSPLHF. As DNA, the CDR3 is TGTGCCAGCAGTTTATACCCCAGTTTAGGGGCGCGTGGTTCACCCCTCCACTTT. Full variable domain (outside the CDR3, taken from reference TRBV28 and TRBJ1-6): DVKVTQSSRYLVKRTGEKVFLECVQDMDHENMFWYRQDPGLGLRLIYFSYDVKMKEKGDIPEGYSVSREKKERFSLILESASTNQTSMYLCASSLYPSLGARGSPLHFGNGTRLTVT.

As for this clone: The same CDR3 also results from other DNA sequences found in this sample. The chain couples TRBV27 to TRBJ1-1; 7 nucleotides line up with TRBD1. V lost 2 bases and J lost 1; bases outside the gene matches: 1. The CDR3 runs to 14 residues. The V gene's germline CDR1 is MNHEY and CDR2 SMNVEV (reference sequence). The CDR3: CASSLRQGNTEAFF. The CDR3 bases are TGTGCCAGCAGTTTACGACAGGGGAACACTGAAGCTTTCTTT.

This clone was picked up a small number of times. The chain uses TRBV28 and TRBJ2-1, with a possible D match to TRBD2 (6 bases). V dropped 3 bases and J dropped 6 bases, with 12 bases sitting between them. Germline loops: CDR1 MDHEN, CDR2 SYDVKM. The CDR3 runs 14 residues. The CDR3 is CASSFTQEGNEQFF. DNA for the CDR3: TGTGCCAGCAGTTTTACACAGGAGGGCAATGAGCAGTTCTTC.

The chain links TRBV11-2 to TRBJ2-7; 8 bases align to TRBD1. J was trimmed by 4 bases and V by 6 bases; bases with no gene match: 8. The CDR3 contains 14 residues. Germline CDR1 and CDR2: SGHAT and FQNNGV. CDR3 in amino acids: CASRPTGDLYEQYF. The CDR3 DNA reads TGTGCCAGCAGGCCGACAGGGGACCTATACGAGCAGTACTTC.

The CDR3 coding sequence is TGTGCCAGCAGCGCCTCGGAGGGACAGGGATTCTACGAGCAGTACTTC. Its protein is CASSASEGQGFYEQYF. J is TRBJ2-7 and V is TRBV2, with TRBD1 identical over 9 bases. Germline CDR1 and CDR2: SNHLY and FYNNEI. The CDR3 has 16 amino acids. J was trimmed by 3 bases and V by 6 bases; bases with no gene match: 12. Combining the CDR3 with reference TRBV2 and TRBJ2-7 gives the whole variable domain EPEVTQTPSHQVTQMGQEVILRCVPISNHLYFYWYRQILGQKVEFLVSFYNNEISEKSEIFDDQFSVERPDGSNFTLKIRSTKLEDSAMYFCASSASEGQGFYEQYFGPGTRLTVT.

The chain joins TRBV28 to TRBJ2-7, with D tentatively TRBD2 (9 bases). This CDR3 has 16 residues. Trimming removed 11 bases at V and 2 bases at J, with 25 bases between. The germline gives CDR1 MDHEN, CDR2 SYDVKM. The CDR3 spells CAHPGGGGEATYEQYF. The CDR3, as DNA: TGTGCCCATCCAGGGGGCGGGGGGGAGGCGACCTACGAGCAGTACTTC.

V gene TRBV4-1 combines with J gene TRBJ2-3; TRBD1 might be the D (5 bases). V lost 4 bases to trimming and J lost 2 bases, with 28 bases between them. CDR1 and CDR2 (germline): MGHRA, YSYEKL. The CDR3 is made up of 20 amino acids. The CDR3 region is CASSPKWSGLVPRNTDTQYF. CDR3 in DNA: TGCGCCAGCAGCCCAAAATGGTCAGGGTTGGTCCCGAGAAACACAGATACGCAGTATTTT.